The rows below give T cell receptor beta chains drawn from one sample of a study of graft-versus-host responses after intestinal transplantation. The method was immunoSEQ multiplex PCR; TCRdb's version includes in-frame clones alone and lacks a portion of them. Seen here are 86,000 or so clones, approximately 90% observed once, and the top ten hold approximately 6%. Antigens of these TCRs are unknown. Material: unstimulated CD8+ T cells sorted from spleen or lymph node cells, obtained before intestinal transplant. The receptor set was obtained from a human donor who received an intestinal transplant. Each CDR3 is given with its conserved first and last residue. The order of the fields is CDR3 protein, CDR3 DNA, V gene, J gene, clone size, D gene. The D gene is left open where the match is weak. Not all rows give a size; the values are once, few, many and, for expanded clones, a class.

cdr3_aa: CASSEGLFYGYTF
cdr3_nt: TGTGCCAGCAGTGAGGGACTGTTCTATGGCTACACCTTC
v_call: TRBV6-1
j_call: TRBJ1-2
clone_size: NA
d_call: NA

cdr3_aa: CASSLYSENQPQHF
cdr3_nt: TGTGCCAGCAGCTTGTACAGCGAAAATCAGCCCCAGCATTTT
v_call: TRBV5-5
j_call: TRBJ1-5
clone_size: NA
d_call: NA

cdr3_aa: CASSLLAGTKETQYF
cdr3_nt: TGTGCCAGCAGCTTGCTAGCGGGGACGAAAGAGACCCAGTACTTC
v_call: TRBV7-3
j_call: TRBJ2-5
clone_size: NA
d_call: TRBD2

cdr3_aa: CASSYEGYEQYF
cdr3_nt: TGTGCCAGCAGCTACGAGGGCTACGAGCAGTACTTC
v_call: TRBV6-6
j_call: TRBJ2-7
clone_size: NA
d_call: NA

cdr3_aa: CASSVSGGATGELFF
cdr3_nt: TGTGCCAGCAGCGTTAGCGGGGGGGCCACCGGGGAGCTGTTTTTT
v_call: TRBV9
j_call: TRBJ2-2
clone_size: NA
d_call: TRBD2

cdr3_aa: CASSLGESSYNEQFF
cdr3_nt: TGTGCCAGCAGCTTAGGCGAGAGCTCCTACAATGAGCAGTTCTTC
v_call: TRBV7-3
j_call: TRBJ2-1
clone_size: NA
d_call: NA

cdr3_aa: CASILSFTGDHEQYF
cdr3_nt: TGTGCCAGCATTCTATCCTTCACAGGGGACCACGAGCAGTACTTC
v_call: TRBV28
j_call: TRBJ2-7
clone_size: NA
d_call: TRBD1

cdr3_aa: CASSYGSGVEAFF
cdr3_nt: TGTGCCAGCAGTTACGGCTCGGGAGTAGAAGCTTTCTTT
v_call: TRBV6-6
j_call: TRBJ1-1
clone_size: NA
d_call: NA

cdr3_aa: CASSEYTGYQETQYF
cdr3_nt: TGTGCCAGCAGTGAATATACAGGGTACCAAGAGACCCAGTACTTC
v_call: TRBV25-1
j_call: TRBJ2-5
clone_size: NA
d_call: NA

cdr3_aa: CASSLDGQGAVEQYF
cdr3_nt: TGTGCCAGCAGCTTGGATGGACAGGGGGCAGTCGAGCAGTACTTC
v_call: TRBV5-6
j_call: TRBJ2-7
clone_size: NA
d_call: TRBD1

cdr3_aa: CASSWGGRDQETQYF
cdr3_nt: TGTGCCAGCAGTTGGGGAGGGAGGGACCAAGAGACCCAGTACTTC
v_call: TRBV28
j_call: TRBJ2-5
clone_size: NA
d_call: TRBD2

cdr3_aa: CAWSRPIGEQFF
cdr3_nt: TGTGCCTGGAGTCGGCCTATTGGCGAGCAGTTCTTC
v_call: TRBV30
j_call: TRBJ2-1
clone_size: NA
d_call: NA

cdr3_aa: CASSLFEGRNEKLFF
cdr3_nt: TGTGCCAGCAGCTTATTCGAGGGGAGGAATGAAAAACTGTTTTTT
v_call: TRBV7-9
j_call: TRBJ1-4
clone_size: NA
d_call: NA

cdr3_aa: CSVGGLEAKNIQYF
cdr3_nt: TGCAGCGTTGGGGGGCTGGAAGCCAAAAACATTCAGTACTTC
v_call: TRBV29-1
j_call: TRBJ2-4
clone_size: NA
d_call: NA

cdr3_aa: CASSQVWGRGEPNEQYF
cdr3_nt: TGCGCCAGCAGCCAAGTCTGGGGCCGCGGAGAACCAAACGAGCAGTACTTC
v_call: TRBV4-1
j_call: TRBJ2-7
clone_size: NA
d_call: NA

cdr3_aa: CATSRDRSGGGLGQTQYF
cdr3_nt: TGTGCCACCAGCAGAGATCGGAGCGGGGGGGGGCTCGGGCAGACCCAGTACTTC
v_call: TRBV15
j_call: TRBJ2-5
clone_size: NA
d_call: TRBD2

cdr3_aa: CSVPQGDYGYTF
cdr3_nt: TGCAGCGTGCCACAGGGGGACTATGGCTACACCTTC
v_call: TRBV29-1
j_call: TRBJ1-2
clone_size: NA
d_call: TRBD1

cdr3_aa: CASRKFPGTGGYEQYF
cdr3_nt: TGCGCCAGCAGAAAATTTCCCGGGACAGGGGGGTACGAGCAGTACTTC
v_call: TRBV5-1
j_call: TRBJ2-7
clone_size: NA
d_call: TRBD1

cdr3_aa: CASSTYRDPPDEQYF
cdr3_nt: TGTGCCAGTAGTACCTACCGGGACCCTCCCGACGAGCAGTACTTC
v_call: TRBV19
j_call: TRBJ2-7
clone_size: NA
d_call: NA

cdr3_aa: CASSQGTGLRKNIQYF
cdr3_nt: TGTGCCAGCAGCCAGGGAACAGGGCTCCGCAAAAACATTCAGTACTTC
v_call: TRBV14
j_call: TRBJ2-4
clone_size: NA
d_call: NA

cdr3_aa: CASRRDTRRAGELFF
cdr3_nt: TGTGCCAGCCGCCGGGACACTAGGAGAGCCGGGGAGCTGTTTTTT
v_call: TRBV6-1
j_call: TRBJ2-2
clone_size: NA
d_call: NA

cdr3_aa: CASSVGYEQYF
cdr3_nt: TGTGCCAGCAGCGTCGGATACGAGCAGTACTTC
v_call: TRBV6-1
j_call: TRBJ2-7
clone_size: NA
d_call: NA

cdr3_aa: CASSSYRGDNEQFF
cdr3_nt: TGTGCCAGCAGCTCCTATAGGGGGGACAATGAGCAGTTCTTC
v_call: TRBV11-2
j_call: TRBJ2-1
clone_size: NA
d_call: NA

cdr3_aa: CASSEDSSRQPQHF
cdr3_nt: TGTGCCAGCAGTGAAGACAGTTCCAGGCAGCCCCAGCATTTT
v_call: TRBV6-1
j_call: TRBJ1-5
clone_size: NA
d_call: NA

cdr3_aa: CSTTGLAGLSYEQYF
cdr3_nt: TGCAGCACGACAGGACTAGCGGGGCTATCCTACGAGCAGTACTTC
v_call: TRBV29-1
j_call: TRBJ2-7
clone_size: NA
d_call: TRBD2

cdr3_aa: CASSWTGSNEQYF
cdr3_nt: TGTGCCAGCAGTTGGACAGGGTCAAACGAGCAGTACTTC
v_call: TRBV6-6
j_call: TRBJ2-7
clone_size: NA
d_call: TRBD1

cdr3_aa: CASSQEGENEQYF
cdr3_nt: TGCGCCAGCAGCCAAGAGGGTGAGAATGAGCAGTACTTC
v_call: TRBV4-1
j_call: TRBJ2-7
clone_size: NA
d_call: NA

cdr3_aa: CASSPSRRIWNTEAFF
cdr3_nt: TGTGCCAGCAGCCCGAGTAGAAGGATTTGGAACACTGAAGCTTTCTTT
v_call: TRBV7-3
j_call: TRBJ1-1
clone_size: NA
d_call: NA

cdr3_aa: CASRTTGTLSYEQYF
cdr3_nt: TGTGCCAGCAGGACCACAGGGACTCTATCCTACGAGCAGTACTTC
v_call: TRBV6-4
j_call: TRBJ2-7
clone_size: NA
d_call: NA

cdr3_aa: CASSKARAGLPEQYF
cdr3_nt: TGTGCCAGCAGCAAAGCAAGAGCAGGGTTGCCCGAGCAGTACTTC
v_call: TRBV21-1
j_call: TRBJ2-7
clone_size: NA
d_call: NA

cdr3_aa: CASSPFSADTQYF
cdr3_nt: TGTGCCAGCAGTCCTTTTTCGGCAGATACGCAGTATTTT
v_call: TRBV2
j_call: TRBJ2-3
clone_size: NA
d_call: NA

cdr3_aa: CASSEGRGGSLNTEAFF
cdr3_nt: TGCGCCAGCAGTGAGGGCAGAGGTGGGAGCCTGAACACTGAAGCTTTCTTT
v_call: TRBV10-1
j_call: TRBJ1-1
clone_size: once
d_call: NA

cdr3_aa: CASRADSNSYEQYF
cdr3_nt: TGTGCCAGCAGGGCGGACAGCAACTCCTACGAGCAGTACTTC
v_call: TRBV2
j_call: TRBJ2-7
clone_size: NA
d_call: NA

cdr3_aa: CATSRVSSSDEQFF
cdr3_nt: TGTGCCACCAGCAGAGTGTCCAGCTCGGATGAGCAGTTCTTC
v_call: TRBV15
j_call: TRBJ2-1
clone_size: NA
d_call: NA

cdr3_aa: CASSLGLALQFF
cdr3_nt: TGTGCCAGCAGCTTAGGACTAGCATTGCAGTTCTTC
v_call: TRBV7-2
j_call: TRBJ2-1
clone_size: NA
d_call: TRBD2

cdr3_aa: CASSLGSLGELFF
cdr3_nt: TGTGCCAGCAGCTTAGGTAGCCTCGGGGAGCTGTTTTTT
v_call: TRBV7-9
j_call: TRBJ2-2
clone_size: NA
d_call: NA

cdr3_aa: CASSLLGRVGADTQYF
cdr3_nt: TGCGCCAGCAGCCTGCTGGGCAGGGTAGGTGCAGATACGCAGTATTTT
v_call: TRBV5-1
j_call: TRBJ2-3
clone_size: NA
d_call: NA